What follows are 4 T cell receptor beta chains derived from one specimen sequenced in a study of identical twins. A single record per CDR3 protein comes from TCRdb applying MiXCR to the 5' RACE reads. The sample has roughly 720,000 distinct CDR3 sequences, 15% to 20% seen once; the top ten hold roughly 13%. The sample also formed part of further work on T cells expressing NK-cell markers.

Sequencing was performed on PBMCs. These receptors were collected from a woman under 30 in good health.

The chain combines TRBV5-4 with TRBJ2-7, with 10 bases fitting TRBD2. The germline CDR1 and CDR2 sequences are SGHNT and YYREEE (reference sequence). This CDR3 spans 15 amino acids. V was pared by 3 bases and J by 6 bases, with 9 bases of the junction left unmatched. The chain's CDR3 is CASSSQLAGVSEQYF. For the CDR3, the DNA is TGTGCCAGCAGCTCGCAGCTAGCGGGAGTGAGCGAGCAGTACTTC.

This clonotype was recorded a few times. The CDR3 DNA reads TGCAGTGCTAGAAACCCCGGCGGGCATGGCTACACCTTC. Its protein is CSARNPGGHGYTF. This chain joins TRBV20-1 and TRBJ1-2; the D is unclear. The CDR3 has 13 amino acids. V was clipped by 2 bases and J by 6 bases, with 13 bases between them. Germline-derived CDR1 and CDR2 are DFQATT and SNEGSKA (reference sequence).

The rearrangement links TRBV6-2 or TRBV6-3 to TRBJ1-2; no reliable D call. This CDR3 region has 14 residues. Trimming took 0 bases from V and 3 from J, leaving 8 bases between them. The germline V gene encodes CDR1 MNHEY and CDR2 SVGEGT. The CDR3: CASSYSAEYYGYTF. The CDR3 coding sequence is TGTGCCAGCAGTTACTCAGCAGAATACTATGGCTACACCTTC.

This clonotype was observed a handful of times. The chain links TRBV7-3 to TRBJ2-1, with D tentatively TRBD2 (5 bases). The CDR3 length is 12 residues. Deletions cut 0 bases from V and 8 bases from J, with 5 bases between. Germline CDR1 SGHTA, CDR2 FQGTGA. This chain's CDR3 is CASSLTRDEQFF. CDR3 DNA: TGTGCCAGCAGCTTAACGAGGGATGAGCAGTTCTTC. Full variable domain (remainder filled in from reference TRBV7-3 and TRBJ2-1): GAGVSQTPSNKVTEKGKYVELRCDPISGHTALYWYRQSLGQGPEFLIYFQGTGAADDSGLPNDRFFAVRPEGSVSTLKIQRTERGDSAVYLCASSLTRDEQFFGPGTRLTVL.